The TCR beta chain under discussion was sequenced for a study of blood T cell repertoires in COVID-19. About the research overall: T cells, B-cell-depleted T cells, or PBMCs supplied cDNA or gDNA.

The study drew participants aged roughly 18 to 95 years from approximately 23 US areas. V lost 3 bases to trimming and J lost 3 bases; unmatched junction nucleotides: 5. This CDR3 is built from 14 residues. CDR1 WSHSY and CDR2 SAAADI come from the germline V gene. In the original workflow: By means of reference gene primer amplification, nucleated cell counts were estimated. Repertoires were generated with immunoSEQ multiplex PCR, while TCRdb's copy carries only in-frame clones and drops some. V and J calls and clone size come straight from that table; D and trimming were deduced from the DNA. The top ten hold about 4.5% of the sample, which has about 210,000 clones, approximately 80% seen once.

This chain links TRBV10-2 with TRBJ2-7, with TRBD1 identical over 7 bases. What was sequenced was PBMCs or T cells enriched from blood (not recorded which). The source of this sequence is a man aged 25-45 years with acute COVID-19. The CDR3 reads CASSDNHRGYEQYF. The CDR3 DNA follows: TGCGCCAGCAGTGACAATCACAGGGGCTACGAGCAGTACTTC.